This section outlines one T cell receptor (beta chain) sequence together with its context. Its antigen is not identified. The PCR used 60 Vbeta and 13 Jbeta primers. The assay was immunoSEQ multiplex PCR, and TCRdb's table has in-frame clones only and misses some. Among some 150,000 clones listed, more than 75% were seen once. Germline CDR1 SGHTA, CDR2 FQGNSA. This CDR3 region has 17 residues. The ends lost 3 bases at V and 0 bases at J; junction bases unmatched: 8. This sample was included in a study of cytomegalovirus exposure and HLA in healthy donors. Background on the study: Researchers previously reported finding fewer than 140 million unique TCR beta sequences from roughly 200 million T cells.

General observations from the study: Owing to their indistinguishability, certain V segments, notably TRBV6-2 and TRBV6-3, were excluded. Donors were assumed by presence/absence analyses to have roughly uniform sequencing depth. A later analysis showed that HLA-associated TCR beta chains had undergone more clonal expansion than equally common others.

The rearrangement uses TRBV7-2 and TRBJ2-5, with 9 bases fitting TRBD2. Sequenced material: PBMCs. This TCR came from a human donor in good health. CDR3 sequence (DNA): TGTGCCAGCAGCTTCCCGACTAGCGGTCAGTACCAAGAGACCCAGTACTTC. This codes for CASSFPTSGQYQETQYF.